This TCR beta chain stems from a study of blood T cell repertoires in COVID-19. Authors' methods: Estimation of nucleated cell counts was performed using reference gene primer amplification. Data came from immunoSEQ multiplex PCR; TCRdb stores just in-frame clones and leaves some out. That table supplies the V and J calls and clone size; D and trimming were determined from the DNA. The sample has over 85,000 clones, about 80% seen once. In germline, CDR1 is ENHRY, CDR2 SYGVKD. The V end lost 0 bases, the J end lost 6 bases, and 13 bases lay between the germline ends. CDR3 length: 15 residues. This sequence originates from a woman aged 80 or over with active or convalescent COVID-19. The sample taken for sequencing was peripheral blood. The rearrangement links TRBV10-3 to TRBJ2-3, with D unclear. CDR3 DNA: TGTGCCATCAGTGAGTCAACTTCCTCTGTCGATACGCAGTATTTT. Translation: CAISESTSSVDTQYF.